These T cell receptor beta chains were read from a single sample in a study of cytomegalovirus exposure and HLA in healthy donors. Some clones are missing from TCRdb's copy, which holds only in-frame ones; the method was immunoSEQ multiplex PCR. The table has more than 95,000 clones, roughly 72% seen once. Sequences were obtained from PBMCs. The receptors derive from a woman in her late teens or twenties in good health and CMV-seropositive. CDR3s leave out the opening cysteine and the closing phenylalanine or tryptophan. Clone size appears in some rows only: once, few, many, or a class for an expanded clone.

>NA|13|TRBJ2-5|TRBV7-6
ASSHPPDSSTTQY
>NA|12|TRBJ1-2|TRBV5-4
ASSLRGRIYGYT
>NA|13|TRBJ2-7|TRBV5-4
ASSLELAGVYEQY
>NA|12|TRBJ2-7|TRBV11-2
ASSYAGETYEQY
>NA|13|TRBJ2-5|TRBV6-1
ASTWEIAGRETQY
>NA|14|TRBJ2-3|TRBV5-5
ASSEGLAGGLNTQY
>once|13|TRBJ2-1|TRBV5-1
ASSPIAGAYNEQF
>once|12|TRBJ1-1|TRBV5-6
ASSLETWNTEAF
>NA|10|TRBJ1-1|TRBV29-1
SVRPQGAEAF
>few|12|TRBJ2-7|TRBV9
ASSHGQGSYEQY
>NA|15|TRBJ2-1|TRBV28
ASSFQGLTFNRNEQF
>few|12|TRBJ2-7|TRBV2
ASSEALLGLEQY
>NA|12|TRBJ1-3|TRBV27
ASSARGSGNTIY
>NA|11|TRBJ2-7|TRBV30
AWRRQGTYEQY
>NA|13|TRBJ2-3|TRBV29-1
SVEGVGHTTDTQY
>NA|12|TRBJ2-1|TRBV19
ASSRDFSYNEQF
>NA|12|TRBJ2-7|TRBV10-3
AITPGQGNYEQY
>few|13|TRBJ1-2|TRBV6-1
ASSDADTAVYGYT
>NA|12|TRBJ2-4|TRBV19
ASSSSGGVHIQY
>once|13|TRBJ1-2|TRBV5-1
ASSLAGDRVYGYT
>few|12|TRBJ2-3|TRBV28
ASSGEDRTDTQY
>NA|13|TRBJ1-4|TRBV5-1
ASSSGQPTNEKLF
>few|12|TRBJ1-1|TRBV5-1
ASSVTGMNTEAF
>few|14|TRBJ2-3|TRBV6-1
ASSERYRGYTDTQY
>NA|13|TRBJ2-3|TRBV15
ATSLGTSDADTQY
>NA|11|TRBJ1-2|TRBV29-1
SDMTGGDYGYT
>few|11|TRBJ2-3|TRBV5-6
ASSFGGTDTQY
>few|11|TRBJ1-6|TRBV6-5
ASTGQVGTPLH
>few|10|TRBJ1-2|TRBV7-9
ASLQDNYGYT
>NA|11|TRBJ1-1|TRBV6-5
ASTNEVNTEAF
>NA|13|TRBJ2-2|TRBV6-1
ASNPRTANTGELF
>NA|13|TRBJ2-1|TRBV4-2
ASSQRGTGENEQF
>few|15|TRBJ1-1|TRBV7-6
ASSLAGSGTGYTEAF
>NA|20|TRBJ2-5|TRBV10-3
AITQSLHGTSGRAEYQETQY
>NA|11|TRBJ1-2|TRBV19
ASRDLLGYGYT
>NA|15|TRBJ1-1|TRBV14
ASSQEGLKARNTEAF
>few|11|TRBJ1-1|TRBV27
ASAIRDRNEAF
>NA|13|TRBJ2-1|TRBV7-9
ASSPRGTPKNEQF
>NA|12|TRBJ1-2|TRBV4-1
ASSQETGSYGYT
>NA|14|TRBJ1-1|TRBV28
ASSPSRHGMNTEAF
>NA|14|TRBJ2-3|TRBV6-6
ASSYLTSGKTDTQY
>once|13|TRBJ1-6|TRBV15
ATSTEITANSPLH